These 32 T cell receptor beta chains came from one sample sequenced in a study of cytomegalovirus exposure and HLA in healthy donors (dated by TCRdb to about 2017). Receptors were amplified or captured by the immunoSEQ multiplex PCR assay. A mixture of 60 forward primers for TCR Vbeta segments and 13 reverse primers for TCR Jbeta segments was used in the multiplex PCR. TCRdb limited this immuneACCESS table to in-frame rearrangements with V and J called. A share of clones is missing; checked studies link under half to unresolved V genes, and the rest is unexplained. The sample contains about 130,000 clones, around 76% of them found a single time. The ten largest make up roughly 1.9% of the sample. Material for sequencing was PBMCs. Receptors were obtained from a woman aged 50 to 65 in good health and CMV-seronegative.

The chain links TRBV7-8 to TRBJ1-4; D gene uncertain. V was shortened by 5 bases and J by 5 bases, with 15 bases between the two germline ends. The CDR3 extends over 15 amino acids. Germline V CDR1 and CDR2: SGHVS, FQNEAQ. The CDR3, as DNA: TGTGCCAGCAGCCCCAACAGCCGGATAAATGAAAAACTGTTTTTT. Translation gives CASSPNSRINEKLFF.

V usage is TRBV6-1 and J usage is TRBJ1-1; possibly TRBD1 for D (5 bases). The CDR3 is 14 amino acids. Trimming shortened V by 5 bases and J by 0 bases, and 10 bases separated the two germline ends. CDR1 MNHNS and CDR2 SASEGT come from the germline V gene. The CDR3 is CASSWGRMNTEAFF. CDR3 in DNA: TGTGCCAGCAGTTGGGGCCGCATGAACACTGAAGCTTTCTTT.

The CDR3 sequence is CASSQDTYEQYF. CDR3 coding DNA: TGTGCCAGCAGCCAGGACACCTACGAGCAGTACTTC. The V and J genes are TRBV5-5 and TRBJ2-7; possibly TRBD1 for D (5 bases). The CDR3 length is 12 residues. The V gene's germline CDR1 is SGHKS and CDR2 YYEKEE (reference sequence). Trimming shortened V by 4 bases and J by 2 bases, and 7 bases separated the two germline ends.

The chain has TRBV5-4 and TRBJ2-7; D call uncertain. This CDR3 is 14 amino acids long. The germline V gene has CDR1 SGHNT and CDR2 YYREEE (reference sequence). Trimming took 0 bases from V and 1 from J, leaving 8 bases between them. The CDR3 DNA reads as TGTGCCAGCAGCTTGGCCTTACAGTCCTACGAGCAGTACTTC. Protein: CASSLALQSYEQYF.

The V gene is TRBV9, the J gene TRBJ2-7; TRBD1 matches at 9 bases. The CDR3 has 14 residues. Germline loops: CDR1 SGDLS, CDR2 YYNGEE. V dropped 4 bases and J dropped 0; count of bases not matched to a gene: 2. The CDR3 nucleotides read TGTGCCAGCAGCCTGGACAGGGGCTCCTACGAGCAGTACTTC. Translation: CASSLDRGSYEQYF.

The chain has TRBV6-6 and TRBJ2-7, with 7 bases that match TRBD1. The length of the CDR3 is 13 residues. CDR1 is MNHNY and CDR2 is SVGAGI in the germline V gene (reference sequence). J was trimmed by 4 bases and V by 6 bases; bases with no gene match: 6. Written as DNA, the CDR3 is TGTGCCAGCAGGGGCCTGGACAGGTACGAGCAGTACGTC. Its translation is CASRGLDRYEQYV.

The rearrangement uses TRBV9 and TRBJ2-1; 7 nucleotides match TRBD2. After removal of 0 bases from V and 0 bases from J, the junction contained 6 bases not matched to a gene. Germline V gene sequence: CDR1 SGDLS, CDR2 YYNGEE. CDR3 length: 17 residues. The CDR3 DNA is TGTGCCAGCAGCGTAGTAGTGGGAGGGCCCTCCTACAATGAGCAGTTCTTC. Residues: CASSVVVGGPSYNEQFF.

With regard to this clone: The same CDR3 arises from other DNA sequences in this sample as well. V usage is TRBV29-1 and J usage is TRBJ1-1, with 7 bases fitting TRBD1. This CDR3 is built from 13 residues. V shed 6 bases and J 2 bases; nucleotides not matched to a gene: 6. CDR1 and CDR2 (germline): SQVTM, ANQGSEA. The CDR3, as DNA: TGCAGCGTCGAGGGGACAGCCAACACTGAAGCTTTCTTT. Translating it yields CSVEGTANTEAFF.

The V call is TRBV28, the J call TRBJ2-7; 10 positions match TRBD1. Germline V gene data show CDR1 as MDHEN and CDR2 as SYDVKM. CDR3 length: 19 residues. J gave up 0 bases and V 1 base, and 12 bases lay outside the gene matches. DNA of the CDR3: TGTGCCAGCAGTTTATCACTTTGGCGGACAGGGGGGGTCTCCTACGAGCAGTACTTC. Its protein product is CASSLSLWRTGGVSYEQYF.

This sequence joins TRBV18 and TRBJ2-1; 10 nucleotides align to TRBD2. The trim removed 4 bases at V and 0 bases at J, leaving 15 bases unmatched. The CDR3 is made up of 20 amino acids. Per the germline V gene, CDR1 is KGHSH and CDR2 is LQKENI. DNA for the CDR3: TGTGCCAGCTCACGTGGCCTAGCGGGAGCATCCTCGAGCTCCTACAATGAGCAGTTCTTC. Translation gives CASSRGLAGASSSSYNEQFF.

This clone has a handful of counts. This chain uses TRBV4-1 with TRBJ2-1; tentatively, D is TRBD2 (6 bases). V lost 1 base to trimming and J lost 9 bases, with 16 bases between them. The germline CDR1 and CDR2 sequences are MGHRA and YSYEKL. The CDR3 consists of 15 residues. The CDR3, as DNA: TGCGCCAGCAGCCAAGGGGCGGGGATCTCGGGTGAGCAGTTCTTC. Its translation: CASSQGAGISGEQFF.

The genes are TRBV19 and TRBJ1-2; D is unclear. The germline V and J ends were trimmed by 10 bases and 4 bases, with 16 bases remaining between them. CDR3 size: 13 residues. CDR1 and CDR2 (germline): LNHDA, SQIVND (reference sequence). CDR3 region: CATKTPAVYGYTF. CDR3 coding DNA: TGTGCCACCAAGACTCCGGCGGTCTATGGCTACACCTTC.

The chain links TRBV4-2 to TRBJ2-2, with D hard to call. V was trimmed by 1 base and J by 2 bases, leaving 8 bases between them. Germline V gives CDR1 LGHNA, CDR2 YNFKEQ. The CDR3 extends over 15 amino acids. CDR3 in DNA: TGTGCCAGCAGCCAAGGTAACCTAAACACCGGGGAGCTGTTTTTT. It encodes CASSQGNLNTGELFF.

The chain employs TRBV10-3 and TRBJ2-2, with a tentative D call TRBD1 (5 bases). Germline values: CDR1 ENHRY, CDR2 SYGVKD. Trimming removed 4 bases from V and 0 bases from J, with 9 bases in between. This CDR3 has 15 residues. The CDR3 sequence: CAISGQLTNTGELFF. The CDR3 nucleotides are TGTGCCATCAGTGGACAGTTAACGAACACCGGGGAGCTGTTTTTT.

This clone has just a few counts. The chain recombines TRBV7-9 with TRBJ2-7, with TRBD1 matching over 8 bases. V gave up 3 bases and J gave up 4 bases; unmatched junction bases: 14. Germline V gives CDR1 SEHNR, CDR2 FQNEAQ (reference sequence). This CDR3 spans 17 amino acids. Here the CDR3 DNA reads TGTGCCAGCAGCTTTGGGGACAGGCCCCTAAAACTTTACGAGCAGTACGTC. Translated, it gives CASSFGDRPLKLYEQYV.

In DNA form, the CDR3 reads TGCGCCAGCACCCGAGACAGGGATTCTAATGAAAAACTGTTTTTT. Its translation: CASTRDRDSNEKLFF. This chain joins TRBV23-1 and TRBJ1-4; 7 bases align to TRBD1. TRBV23-1 is given ORF status, its function remaining uncertain. The V and J ends lost 7 bases and 3 bases, in that order; junction bases with no gene match: 8. The CDR3 covers 15 residues.

The chain combines TRBV4-1 with TRBJ2-7; a possible D gene is TRBD1 (5 bases). Germline V lookup: CDR1 MGHRA, CDR2 YSYEKL. The CDR3 is made up of 16 amino acids. Between the trimmed V and J ends, which lost 3 bases and 2 bases, there was a span of 17 bases. The CDR3 DNA is TGCGCCAGCAGCCAGACTTGGGGCAGACGGGCCTACGAGCAGTACTTC. This codes for CASSQTWGRRAYEQYF.

This clone was recorded only once. The chain joins TRBV11-2 to TRBJ2-2, with 15 bases matching TRBD2. V trimming: 4 bases; J trimming: 2 bases; junction bases outside the gene matches: 2. CDR1 SGHAT and CDR2 FQNNGV come from the germline V gene. The length of the CDR3 is 17 residues. CDR3 DNA sequence: TGTGCCAGCAGCTGGGGACTAGCGGGAGGTAACACCGGGGAGCTGTTTTTT. Translation: CASSWGLAGGNTGELFF.

The V and J genes are TRBV6-4 and TRBJ2-3; D uncertain. Germline values: CDR1 MRHNA, CDR2 SNTAGT. V was cut by 4 bases and J by 3 bases, with 8 bases left in between. The CDR3 is made up of 13 amino acids. The CDR3 sequence: CASSVAETDTQYF. CDR3 nucleotide sequence: TGTGCCAGCAGTGTCGCGGAAACAGATACGCAGTATTTT.

CDR3 in DNA: TGCGCCAGCAGCTCGGGACAGAATGAAAAACTGTTTTTT. This encodes CASSSGQNEKLFF. The rearrangement uses TRBV5-1 and TRBJ1-4; the match to TRBD1 covers 7 bases. CDR1 and CDR2 from the germline V gene are SGHRS and YFSETQ. After removal of 3 bases from V and 5 bases from J, the junction contained 1 base not matched to a gene. This CDR3 contains 13 residues.

The rearrangement links TRBV4-1 to TRBJ1-5; maybe TRBD1 (5 bases). The CDR3 covers 19 residues. Germline CDR1 reads MGHRA; CDR2 reads YSYEKL. Trimming shortened V by 2 bases and J by 0 bases, and 20 bases separated the two germline ends. CDR3 in amino acids: CASSQSSPGTGDSNQPQHF. In nucleotides, the CDR3 is TGCGCCAGCAGCCAATCCTCGCCCGGGACTGGCGATAGCAATCAGCCCCAGCATTTT.

The chain joins TRBV19 to TRBJ2-3; D possibly corresponds to TRBD2 (5 bases). The length of the CDR3 is 16 residues. Germline V gene data show CDR1 as LNHDA and CDR2 as SQIVND (reference sequence). The V gene lost 5 bases and the J gene lost 4 bases, with 19 bases spanning the gap. The CDR3 reads CASSGQAEIQPDTQYF. CDR3 bases: TGTGCCAGTAGTGGTCAAGCGGAGATTCAACCAGATACGCAGTATTTT. Full variable domain (outside the CDR3, taken from reference TRBV19 and TRBJ2-3): DGGITQSPKYLFRKEGQNVTLSCEQNLNHDAMYWYRQDPGQGLRLIYYSQIVNDFQKGDIAEGYSVSREKKESFPLTVTSAQKNPTAFYLCASSGQAEIQPDTQYFGPGTRLTVL.

The chain combines TRBV11-3 with TRBJ2-7; a possible D gene is TRBD2 (5 bases). Trimming removed 3 bases from V and 5 bases from J, with 11 bases in between. CDR1 is SGHNT, CDR2 YENEEA, per germline. The CDR3 has 13 amino acids. This CDR3 is CASSLGRGNEQYF. CDR3 nucleotide sequence: TGTGCCAGCAGCTTGGGCCGGGGTAACGAGCAGTACTTC.

The chain joins TRBV7-2 to TRBJ2-5; 7 bases are a match to TRBD2. The germline V gene has CDR1 SGHTA and CDR2 FQGNSA. The V gene end was trimmed by 5 bases and the J gene end by 5 bases; junction bases not matched to a gene: 11. The CDR3 spans 15 residues. The CDR3: CASSPFGGSRETQYF. DNA for the CDR3: TGTGCCAGCAGCCCCTTCGGGGGGAGTCGGGAGACCCAGTACTTC.

The chain uses TRBV15 and TRBJ1-2; weak D call: TRBD1 (5 bases). V lost 0 bases, J lost 7 bases, and 12 bases lay in between. Germline CDR1 is LNHNV and CDR2 is YYDKDF (reference sequence). The CDR3 consists of 14 residues. This CDR3 is CATSREPREGGYTF. DNA of the CDR3: TGTGCCACCAGCAGAGAACCCAGGGAAGGTGGCTACACCTTC. Variable domain in full (rest from reference TRBV15 and TRBJ1-2): DAMVIQNPRYQVTQFGKPVTLSCSQTLNHNVMYWYQQKSSQAPKLLFHYYDKDFNNEADTPDNFQSRRPNTSFCFLDIRSPGLGDTAMYLCATSREPREGGYTFGSGTRLTVV.

The V and J genes are TRBV18 and TRBJ1-2, with D perhaps TRBD1 (5 bases). Germline CDR1 KGHSH, CDR2 LQKENI. The CDR3 is made up of 14 amino acids. The ends were cut back, 0 bases at V and 4 bases at J, with 9 bases in the middle. CDR3 in amino acids: CASSPPGVIYGYTF. In DNA, the CDR3 is TGTGCCAGCTCACCACCAGGGGTGATCTATGGCTACACCTTC.

J is TRBJ1-5 and V is TRBV4-2; 8 bases match TRBD1. The CDR3 has 15 residues. The junction had 7 bases not matched to a gene; V was cut back by 4 bases and J by 5 bases. Germline loops: CDR1 LGHNA, CDR2 YNFKEQ. The CDR3 region has the DNA TGTGCCAGCAGCCTCGCAGGGGGCAATGATCAGCCCCAGCATTTT. It encodes CASSLAGGNDQPQHF.

V is TRBV7-9 and J is TRBJ2-1, with 8 bases lining up with TRBD2. The length of the CDR3 is 15 residues. With 4 bases clipped from V and 4 bases from J, the junction kept 6 bases outside the gene matches. Germline CDR1 and CDR2: SEHNR and FQNEAQ (reference sequence). This CDR3 reads CASSSSGRGYNEQFF. The CDR3 DNA is TGTGCCAGCAGCTCTAGCGGGCGGGGGTACAATGAGCAGTTCTTC. Variable domain in full (rest from reference TRBV7-9 and TRBJ2-1): DTGVSQNPRHKITKRGQNVTFRCDPISEHNRLYWYRQTLGQGPEFLTYFQNEAQLEKSRLLSDRFSAERPKGSFSTLEIQRTEQGDSAMYLCASSSSGRGYNEQFFGPGTRLTVL.

J is TRBJ2-3 and V is TRBV9; possibly TRBD2 for D (5 bases). This CDR3 has 15 residues. V was shortened by 0 bases and J by 6 bases, with 14 bases between the two germline ends. From germline, CDR1 is SGDLS and CDR2 YYNGEE. Here the CDR3 DNA reads TGTGCCAGCAGCGTAGCTTCGTCTAGCCCCGATACGCAGTATTTT. Protein sequence: CASSVASSSPDTQYF.

The V and J genes are TRBV28 and TRBJ2-5, with D unresolved. Germline V CDR1 and CDR2: MDHEN, SYDVKM. V lost 6 bases and J 0 bases, leaving 17 bases between the germline ends. This CDR3 contains 16 residues. DNA for the CDR3: TGTGCCAGCAGCCCTCGTCGGCGGCGGAACCAAGAGACCCAGTACTTC. Protein product: CASSPRRRRNQETQYF.

Concerning this clone itself: Other DNA variants within this sample encode the same CDR3. V usage is TRBV30 and J usage is TRBJ1-5, with D maybe TRBD1 (6 bases). The V gene's germline CDR1 is GTSNPN and CDR2 SVGIG (reference sequence). Trimming took 0 bases from V and 0 from J, leaving 6 bases between them. This CDR3 comprises 14 residues. In DNA form, the CDR3 reads TGTGCCTGGAGTGTAGGGGGTAGCAATCAGCCCCAGCATTTT. Residues: CAWSVGGSNQPQHF. The full variable domain, rest sourced from reference TRBV30 and TRBJ1-5, is SQTIHQWPATLVQPVGSPLSLECTVEGTSNPNLYWYRQAAGRGLQLLFYSVGIGQISSEVPQNLSASRPQDRQFILSSKKLLLSDSGFYLCAWSVGGSNQPQHFGDGTRLSIL.

This chain links TRBV28 with TRBJ2-1; D unclear. V lost 3 bases, J lost 0 bases, and 9 bases lay in between. The CDR3 is made up of 15 amino acids. Germline V gene lookup returns CDR1 MDHEN and CDR2 SYDVKM. This chain's CDR3 is CASSFTSPSYNEQFF. The DNA of the CDR3 is TGTGCCAGCAGTTTTACCAGTCCCTCCTACAATGAGCAGTTCTTC.